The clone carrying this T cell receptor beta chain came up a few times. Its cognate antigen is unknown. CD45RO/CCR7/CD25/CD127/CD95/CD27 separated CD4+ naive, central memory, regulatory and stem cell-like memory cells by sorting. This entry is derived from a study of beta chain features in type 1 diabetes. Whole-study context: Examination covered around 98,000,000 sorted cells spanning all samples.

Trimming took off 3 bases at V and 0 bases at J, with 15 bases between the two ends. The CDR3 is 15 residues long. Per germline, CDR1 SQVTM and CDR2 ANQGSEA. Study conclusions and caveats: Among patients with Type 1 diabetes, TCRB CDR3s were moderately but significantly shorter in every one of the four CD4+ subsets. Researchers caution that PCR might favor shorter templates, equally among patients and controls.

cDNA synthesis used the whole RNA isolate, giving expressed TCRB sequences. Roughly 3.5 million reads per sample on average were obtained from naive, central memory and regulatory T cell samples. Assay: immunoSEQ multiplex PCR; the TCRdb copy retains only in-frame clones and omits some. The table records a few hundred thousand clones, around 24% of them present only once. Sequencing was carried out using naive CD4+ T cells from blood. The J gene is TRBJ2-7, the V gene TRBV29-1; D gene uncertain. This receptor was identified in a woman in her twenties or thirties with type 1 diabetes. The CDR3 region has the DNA TGCAGCGTTGAGAGGTTGGAATCGAGCTCCTACGAGCAGTACTTC. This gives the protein CSVERLESSSYEQYF.